This entry concerns a single TCR beta chain. The entry originates in a study of blood T cell repertoires in COVID-19. Overall study context: Specimens from acute and convalescent COVID-19 originated in the United States, Italy and Spain.

The CDR3 runs to 16 residues. The V gene end was trimmed by 8 bases and the J gene end by 5 bases; junction bases not matched to a gene: 14. CDR1 is MDHEN and CDR2 is SYDVKM in the germline V gene. As handled by the study authors: The authors estimated nucleated cell counts from reference gene primer amplification. Clones were read by immunoSEQ multiplex PCR, and TCRdb kept only the in-frame ones, dropping some. V, J and clone size derive from that table, while D and trimming were established from the DNA sequence. The repertoire holds 200,000 to 250,000 clones, 65% to 85% seen once, with around 3.4% in the top ten.

The TCR sequence derives from a woman aged 55-70 years who had recovered from COVID-19. The chain links TRBV28 to TRBJ1-1; 10 nucleotides agree with TRBD1. Sequenced sample: PBMCs or T cells enriched from blood (not recorded which). In nucleotides, the CDR3 is TGTGCCAGCTATAGGGGACAGGGGTTCTTTAGTACTGAAGCTTTCTTT. Translated: CASYRGQGFFSTEAFF. The whole variable domain, filled in from reference TRBV28 and TRBJ1-1, reads DVKVTQSSRYLVKRTGEKVFLECVQDMDHENMFWYRQDPGLGLRLIYFSYDVKMKEKGDIPEGYSVSREKKERFSLILESASTNQTSMYLCASYRGQGFFSTEAFFGQGTRLTVV.